This T cell receptor (beta chain) was profiled in a study of blood T cell repertoires in COVID-19. Whole-study context: Sites across the United States, Italy and Spain contributed samples from acute and convalescent COVID-19. Nucleic acid was either cDNA or gDNA, and it came from T cells, B-cell-depleted T cells, or PBMCs.

The CDR3 contains 14 residues. Trimming pared 0 bases from V and 6 bases from J, leaving 11 bases between. Germline V gene data show CDR1 as WSHSY and CDR2 as SAAADI. Authors' analysis steps: From reference gene primer amplification, estimates of nucleated cell counts were derived. The protocol was immunoSEQ multiplex PCR, while the TCRdb copy is restricted to in-frame clones and leaves out a portion. That table furnishes V, J and clone size, whereas the DNA furnished D and trimming. The sample carries some 150,000 clones, 87% recorded once. The sequencing input was peripheral blood. The receptor's source is a woman in her fifties or sixties with active or convalescent COVID-19. The chain recombines TRBV10-2 with TRBJ2-5; possibly TRBD2 for D (6 bases). CDR3 sequence reads: CASSESEGRKTQYF. DNA for the CDR3: TGCGCCAGCAGTGAGTCGGAGGGGCGAAAGACCCAGTACTTC.